This T cell receptor (beta chain) was retrieved from a study of blood T cell repertoires in COVID-19. Study at large: Nucleic acid was either cDNA or gDNA, and it came from T cells, B-cell-depleted T cells, or PBMCs.

Trimming at V came to 6 bases and at J to 5 bases, leaving 10 bases not matched to a gene. Germline CDR1 reads LNHDA; CDR2 reads SQIVND (reference sequence). This CDR3 contains 14 residues. Living in under 30 US areas, the participants were between 18 and 89 years of age. Cohort assignment relied on participant-reported clinical history. Assay used: immunoSEQ multiplex PCR; TCRdb lists only in-frame clones, some missing. The data contain approximately 210,000 clones, around 81% of them singletons. This TCR was recovered from a man aged 30 to 39 with acute COVID-19. Sequenced sample: PBMCs or T cells enriched from blood (not recorded which). The chain is built from TRBV19 and TRBJ2-7; 7 nucleotides align to TRBD1. The CDR3 is CASSQGTVGDEQYF. CDR3 nucleotides: TGTGCCAGTAGCCAAGGGACAGTGGGTGACGAGCAGTACTTC. Full variable domain (rest looked up from reference TRBV19 and TRBJ2-7): DGGITQSPKYLFRKEGQNVTLSCEQNLNHDAMYWYRQDPGQGLRLIYYSQIVNDFQKGDIAEGYSVSREKKESFPLTVTSAQKNPTAFYLCASSQGTVGDEQYFGPGTRLTVT.